Listed below are T cell receptor beta chains from one sample, sequenced in a study of beta chain features in type 1 diabetes. Only in-frame clones appear in the TCRdb table, and some are missing; sequencing was by immunoSEQ multiplex PCR. Among 100,000 to 150,000 clones listed, about 15% were seen once. Sample: central memory CD4+ T cells from blood. The receptor set was obtained from a man aged 25-45 years with type 1 diabetes. CDR3s include the opening cysteine and the closing phenylalanine or tryptophan. The D gene is left open where the match is weak. Clone size is not always given. Where it is, it says once, few, many or a class for expanded clones.

d_gene: .
v_gene: TRBV25-1
j_gene: TRBJ2-5
abundance: .
CDR3nt: TGTGCCAGCAGTGATGTTGGCGGTTACCAAGAGACCCAGTACTTC
CDR3aa: CASSDVGGYQETQYF

d_gene: .
v_gene: TRBV6-5
j_gene: TRBJ2-5
abundance: .
CDR3nt: TGTGCCAGCAGGGGGATGGTCATTCAAGAGACCCAGTACTTC
CDR3aa: CASRGMVIQETQYF

d_gene: TRBD1
v_gene: TRBV9
j_gene: TRBJ2-5
abundance: few
CDR3nt: TGTGCCAGCAGCGCGGGGACAGGGGACGTCGAGACCCAGTACTTC
CDR3aa: CASSAGTGDVETQYF

d_gene: .
v_gene: TRBV4-3
j_gene: TRBJ1-1
abundance: .
CDR3nt: TGCGCCAGCAGCCAAGTCCGGGACAACTTTGAAGCTTTCTTT
CDR3aa: CASSQVRDNFEAFF

d_gene: .
v_gene: TRBV4-3
j_gene: TRBJ1-1
abundance: .
CDR3nt: TGCGCCAGCAGCCAAGATCGGGTAGGGGTGGCTGAAGCTTTCTTT
CDR3aa: CASSQDRVGVAEAFF

d_gene: TRBD2
v_gene: TRBV4-3
j_gene: TRBJ2-7
abundance: few
CDR3nt: TGCGCCAGCAGCCAAGAGTCCGGGACTAGCGGGGGTAACGAGCAGTACTTC
CDR3aa: CASSQESGTSGGNEQYF

d_gene: TRBD2
v_gene: TRBV18
j_gene: TRBJ2-7
abundance: .
CDR3nt: TGTGCCAGCTCGCCGACTAGCCCGCTTCACGAGCAGTACTTC
CDR3aa: CASSPTSPLHEQYF

d_gene: .
v_gene: TRBV14
j_gene: TRBJ1-1
abundance: .
CDR3nt: TGTGCCAGCAGCCGACAGGAGAACACTGAAGCTTTCTTT
CDR3aa: CASSRQENTEAFF

d_gene: .
v_gene: TRBV6-6
j_gene: TRBJ2-2
abundance: few
CDR3nt: TGTGCCAGCACCGATCCTCCGGGGGAGCTGTTTTTT
CDR3aa: CASTDPPGELFF

d_gene: .
v_gene: TRBV19
j_gene: TRBJ2-6
abundance: .
CDR3nt: TGTGCCAGTAGGCAATTACAGGGACGCTCTGGGGCCAACGTCCTGACTTTC
CDR3aa: CASRQLQGRSGANVLTF